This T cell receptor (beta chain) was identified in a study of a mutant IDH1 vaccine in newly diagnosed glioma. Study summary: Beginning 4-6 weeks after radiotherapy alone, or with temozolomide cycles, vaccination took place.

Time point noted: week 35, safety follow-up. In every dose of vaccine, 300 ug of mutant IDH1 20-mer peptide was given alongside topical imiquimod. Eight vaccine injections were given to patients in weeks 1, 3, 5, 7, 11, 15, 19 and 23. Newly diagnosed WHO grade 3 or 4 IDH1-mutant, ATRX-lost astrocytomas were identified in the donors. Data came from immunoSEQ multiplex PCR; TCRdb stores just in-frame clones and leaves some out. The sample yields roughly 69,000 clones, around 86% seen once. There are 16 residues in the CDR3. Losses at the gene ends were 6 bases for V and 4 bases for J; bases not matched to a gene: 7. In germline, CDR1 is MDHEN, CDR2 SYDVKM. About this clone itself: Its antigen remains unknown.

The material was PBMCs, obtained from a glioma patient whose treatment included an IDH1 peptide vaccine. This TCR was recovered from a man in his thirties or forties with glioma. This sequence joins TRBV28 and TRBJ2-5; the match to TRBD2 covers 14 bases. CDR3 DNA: TGTGCCAGCAGATCCATTGGACTAGCGGGGGGAGAGACCCAGTACTTC. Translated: CASRSIGLAGGETQYF.